This T cell receptor (beta chain) was found in a study of blood T cell repertoires in COVID-19. Study information: The United States, Italy and Spain supplied acute and convalescent COVID-19 samples. PBMCs, B-cell-depleted T cells, or T cells provided the cDNA or gDNA that made up the material.

As handled by the study authors: Amplification of reference gene primers provided the estimated nucleated cell counts. Data came from immunoSEQ multiplex PCR; TCRdb stores just in-frame clones and leaves some out. V, J and clone size derive from that table, while D and trimming were established from the DNA sequence. Of roughly 220,000 clones listed, less than 90% are singletons. The CDR3 has 16 amino acids. Germline CDR1 SGDLS, CDR2 YYNGEE. V gave up 0 bases and J gave up 2 bases; unmatched junction bases: 4. The sequence came from a woman aged 60-75 years who had recovered from COVID-19. V gene TRBV9 combines with J gene TRBJ2-5; 10 bases map to TRBD2. The material sequenced was peripheral blood. Written as DNA, the CDR3 is TGTGCCAGCAGCGTAGTGCCAGCGGGGGGGCAAGAGACCCAGTACTTC. This gives the protein CASSVVPAGGQETQYF.